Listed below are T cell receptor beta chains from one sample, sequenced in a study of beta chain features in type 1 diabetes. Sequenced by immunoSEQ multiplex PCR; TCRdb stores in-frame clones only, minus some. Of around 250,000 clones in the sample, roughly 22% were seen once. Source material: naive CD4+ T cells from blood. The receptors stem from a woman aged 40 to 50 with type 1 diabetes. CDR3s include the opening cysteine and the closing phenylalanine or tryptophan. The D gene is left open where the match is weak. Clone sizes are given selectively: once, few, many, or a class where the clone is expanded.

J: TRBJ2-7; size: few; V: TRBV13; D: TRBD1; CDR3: CATQKGQGLYEQYF; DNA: TGTGCCACCCAGAAGGGACAGGGTTTATACGAGCAGTACTTC
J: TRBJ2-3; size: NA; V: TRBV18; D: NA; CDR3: CASSSRGSTSTDTQYF; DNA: TGTGCCAGCTCGTCTAGGGGGAGCACTAGCACAGATACGCAGTATTTT
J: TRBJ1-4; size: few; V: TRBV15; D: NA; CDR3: CATMTGDNEKLFF; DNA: TGTGCCACGATGACAGGCGATAATGAAAAACTGTTTTTT
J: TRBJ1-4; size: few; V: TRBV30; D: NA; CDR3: CAWSSRQIEKLFF; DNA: TGTGCCTGGAGCTCCAGACAGATTGAAAAACTGTTTTTT
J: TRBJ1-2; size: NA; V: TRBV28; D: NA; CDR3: CASSLSGALGGYTF; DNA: TGTGCCAGCAGTTTATCTGGGGCGCTGGGTGGCTACACCTTC
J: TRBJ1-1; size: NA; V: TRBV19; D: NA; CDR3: CASSFRPRDTEAFF; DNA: TGTGCCAGTAGTTTCCGCCCGAGGGACACTGAAGCTTTCTTT
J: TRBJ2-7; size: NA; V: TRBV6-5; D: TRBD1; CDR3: CASSQGGAPYEQYF; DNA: TGTGCCAGCAGTCAAGGGGGCGCGCCCTACGAGCAGTACTTC
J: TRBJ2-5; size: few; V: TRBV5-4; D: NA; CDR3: CASSLKAGQETQYF; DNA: TGTGCCAGCAGCTTGAAGGCAGGTCAAGAGACCCAGTACTTC
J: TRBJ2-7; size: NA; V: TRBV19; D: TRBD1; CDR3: CASRTTGSYEQYF; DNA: TGTGCCAGTCGCACGACAGGGAGCTACGAGCAGTACTTC
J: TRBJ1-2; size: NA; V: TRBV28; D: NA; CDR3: CASSFITGPGGYTF; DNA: TGTGCCAGCAGTTTCATAACAGGCCCAGGGGGCTACACCTTC
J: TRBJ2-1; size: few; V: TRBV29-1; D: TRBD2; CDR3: CSVVGISGRAGAQFF; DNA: TGCAGCGTTGTCGGGATAAGCGGGAGGGCCGGGGCGCAGTTCTTC
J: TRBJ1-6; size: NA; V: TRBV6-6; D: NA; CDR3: CASSPGSNNSPLHF; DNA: TGTGCCAGCAGCCCAGGGTCCAATAATTCACCCCTCCACTTT
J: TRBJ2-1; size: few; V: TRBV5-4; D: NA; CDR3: CASSSGTLQYNEQFF; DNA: TGTGCCAGCAGCTCCGGGACACTCCAGTACAATGAGCAGTTCTTC
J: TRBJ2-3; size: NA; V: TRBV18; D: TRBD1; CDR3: CASSPPGTASTDTQYF; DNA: TGTGCCAGCTCACCACCCGGGACAGCTAGCACAGATACGCAGTATTTT
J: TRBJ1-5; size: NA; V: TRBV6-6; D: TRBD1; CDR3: CASSYGLGQANQPQHF; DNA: TGTGCCAGCAGTTACGGGCTGGGACAGGCGAATCAGCCCCAGCATTTT
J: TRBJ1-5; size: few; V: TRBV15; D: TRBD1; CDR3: CATSSTGDQPQHF; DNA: TGTGCCACCAGCAGTACAGGGGATCAGCCCCAGCATTTT
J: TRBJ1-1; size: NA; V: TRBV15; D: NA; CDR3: CATSPRQNTEAFF; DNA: TGTGCCACCAGCCCGCGACAGAACACTGAAGCTTTCTTT
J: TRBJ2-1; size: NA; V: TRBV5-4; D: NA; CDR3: CASSLDKGSYNEQFF; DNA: TGTGCCAGCAGCCTTGATAAGGGGTCCTACAATGAGCAGTTCTTC
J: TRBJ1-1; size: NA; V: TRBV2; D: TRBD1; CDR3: CASMGDRWVTEAFF; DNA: TGTGCCAGCATGGGGGACAGGTGGGTTACTGAAGCTTTCTTT
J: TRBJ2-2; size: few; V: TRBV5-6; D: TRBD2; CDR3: CASSSSGMNTGELFF; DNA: TGTGCCAGCAGCTCTAGCGGGATGAACACCGGGGAGCTGTTTTTT
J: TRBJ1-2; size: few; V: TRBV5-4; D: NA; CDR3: CASSGLQGYGYTF; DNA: TGTGCCAGCAGCGGGCTACAGGGATACGGCTACACCTTC
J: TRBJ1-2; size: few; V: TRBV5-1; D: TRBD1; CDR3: CASSGTGDRGYTF; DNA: TGCGCCAGCAGCGGGACAGGGGATCGGGGCTACACCTTC
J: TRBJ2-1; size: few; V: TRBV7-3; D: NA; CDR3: CASGITRDEQFF; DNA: TGTGCCAGCGGCATTACTAGGGATGAGCAGTTCTTC
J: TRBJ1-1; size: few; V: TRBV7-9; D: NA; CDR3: CASSFPPPRNTEAFF; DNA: TGTGCCAGCAGCTTTCCCCCCCCCAGAAACACTGAAGCTTTCTTT
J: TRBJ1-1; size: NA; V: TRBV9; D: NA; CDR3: CASSGLGHLLGTEAFF; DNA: TGTGCCAGCAGCGGGCTGGGGCACCTGTTGGGCACTGAAGCTTTCTTT
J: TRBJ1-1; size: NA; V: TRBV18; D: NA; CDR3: CASSPGLNTEAFF; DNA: TGTGCCAGCTCACCAGGGCTAAACACTGAAGCTTTCTTT
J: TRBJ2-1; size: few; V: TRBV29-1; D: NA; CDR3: CSSGYNEQFF; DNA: TGCAGCTCAGGCTACAATGAGCAGTTCTTC
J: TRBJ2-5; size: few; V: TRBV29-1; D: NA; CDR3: CSVLPEETQYF; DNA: TGCAGCGTTCTCCCAGAAGAGACCCAGTACTTC
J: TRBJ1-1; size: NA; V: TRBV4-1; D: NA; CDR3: CASSQDWQGTEAFF; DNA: TGCGCCAGCAGCCAAGACTGGCAGGGCACTGAAGCTTTCTTT
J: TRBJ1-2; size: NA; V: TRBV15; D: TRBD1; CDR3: CATSRSDRGYGYTF; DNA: TGTGCCACCAGCAGATCTGACAGGGGATATGGCTACACCTTC
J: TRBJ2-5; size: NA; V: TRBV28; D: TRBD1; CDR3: CASSWDREGKTQYF; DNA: TGTGCCAGCAGTTGGGACAGGGAAGGAAAGACCCAGTACTTC
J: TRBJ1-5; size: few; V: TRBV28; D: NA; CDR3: CASSLTTTSNQPQHF; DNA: TGTGCCAGCAGTTTGACAACCACTAGCAATCAGCCCCAGCATTTT
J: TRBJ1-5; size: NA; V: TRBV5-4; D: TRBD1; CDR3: CASSLDRGQKPQHF; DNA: TGTGCCAGCAGCCTGGACAGGGGGCAAAAGCCCCAGCATTTT
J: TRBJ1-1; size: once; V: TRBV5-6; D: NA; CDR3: CASSYSSWAGTEAFF; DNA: TGTGCCAGCAGCTACTCTAGCTGGGCGGGGACTGAAGCTTTCTTT
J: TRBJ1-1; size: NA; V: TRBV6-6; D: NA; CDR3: CASSSQAQPPTEAFF; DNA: TGTGCCAGCAGTTCCCAGGCCCAGCCTCCCACTGAAGCTTTCTTT
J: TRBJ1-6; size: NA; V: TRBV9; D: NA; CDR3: CASSVDTLNSPLHF; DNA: TGTGCCAGCAGCGTAGACACGTTAAATTCACCCCTCCACTTT
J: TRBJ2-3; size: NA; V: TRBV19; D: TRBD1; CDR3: CASTQTGGPDTQYF; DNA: TGTGCCAGTACTCAAACAGGGGGCCCAGATACGCAGTATTTT
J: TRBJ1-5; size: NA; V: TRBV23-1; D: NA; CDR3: CASSLYYQPQHF; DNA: TGCGCCAGCAGTCTTTACTATCAGCCCCAGCATTTT
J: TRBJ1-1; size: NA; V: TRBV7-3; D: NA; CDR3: CASSLGGLNTEAFF; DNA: TGTGCCAGCAGCTTGGGGGGGCTGAACACTGAAGCTTTCTTT
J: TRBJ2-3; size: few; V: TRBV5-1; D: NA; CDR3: CASSLDTDASTDTQYF; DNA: TGCGCCAGCAGCTTGGATACAGATGCTAGCACAGATACGCAGTATTTT
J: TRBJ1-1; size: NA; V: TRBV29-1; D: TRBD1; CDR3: CSVTAAGGLNTEAFF; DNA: TGCAGCGTGACAGCGGCAGGGGGGTTGAACACTGAAGCTTTCTTT
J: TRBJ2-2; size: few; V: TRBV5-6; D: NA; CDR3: CASSLRGNTGELFF; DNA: TGTGCCAGCAGCTTGAGGGGGAACACCGGGGAGCTGTTTTTT
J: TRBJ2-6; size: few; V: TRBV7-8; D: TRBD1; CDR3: CASSLAPAGGASGANVLTF; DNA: TGTGCCAGCAGCTTAGCCCCGGCAGGGGGCGCGTCTGGGGCCAACGTCCTGACTTTC
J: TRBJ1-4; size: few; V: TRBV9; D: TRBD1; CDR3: CASSLTGAREKLFF; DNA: TGTGCCAGCAGCCTTACAGGGGCGCGGGAAAAACTGTTTTTT
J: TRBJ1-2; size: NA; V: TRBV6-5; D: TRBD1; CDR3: CASSYSTGWNGYTF; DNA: TGTGCCAGCAGTTACTCGACAGGGTGGAACGGCTACACCTTC
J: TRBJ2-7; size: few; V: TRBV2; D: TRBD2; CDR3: CASAGRKASGRVEQYF; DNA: TGTGCCAGCGCGGGAAGGAAGGCTAGCGGGAGGGTCGAGCAGTACTTC
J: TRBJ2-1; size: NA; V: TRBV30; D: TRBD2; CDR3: CAWSTGLAGDNEQFF; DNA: TGTGCCTGGAGTACCGGACTAGCGGGGGACAATGAGCAGTTCTTC
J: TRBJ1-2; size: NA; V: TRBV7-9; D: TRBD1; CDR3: CASSSTTGRGYGYTF; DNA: TGTGCCAGCAGTTCCACGACAGGGCGAGGCTATGGCTACACCTTC
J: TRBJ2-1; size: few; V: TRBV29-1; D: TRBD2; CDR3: CSVLLRLADTYNEQFF; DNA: TGCAGCGTGCTCCTCCGACTAGCGGACACCTACAATGAGCAGTTCTTC
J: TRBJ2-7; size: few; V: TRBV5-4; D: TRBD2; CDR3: CASSRGRGARTYEQYF; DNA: TGTGCCAGCAGTCGAGGGCGGGGGGCCCGGACCTACGAGCAGTACTTC
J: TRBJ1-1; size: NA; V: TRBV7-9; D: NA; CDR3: CASSLTGRNTEAFF; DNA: TGTGCCAGCAGCTTAACAGGGCGGAACACTGAAGCTTTCTTT
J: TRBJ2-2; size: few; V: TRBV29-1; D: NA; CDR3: CSVAPGLSTGELFF; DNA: TGCAGCGTAGCCCCGGGACTCTCCACCGGGGAGCTGTTTTTT